The 15 T cell receptor beta chains presented below share a single source sample, sequenced in a study of cytomegalovirus exposure and HLA in healthy donors. Primers included in the PCR were 60 Vbeta and 13 Jbeta primers. TCRdb keeps only in-frame clones here, not all; method: immunoSEQ multiplex PCR. The profile shows 120,000 to 150,000 clones, roughly 88% of them singletons. Material: PBMCs. These receptor sequences come from a woman in her 40s in good health and CMV-seronegative.

This chain connects TRBV6-5 to TRBJ2-2; 8 nucleotides match TRBD1. Losses at the gene ends were 7 bases for V and 4 bases for J; bases not matched to a gene: 8. Germline V gene sequence: CDR1 MNHEY, CDR2 SVGAGI. CDR3 length: 15 amino acids. The CDR3 spells CASKGKTGVTGELFF. The CDR3 DNA follows: TGTGCCAGCAAGGGGAAGACAGGGGTCACCGGGGAGCTGTTTTTT.

The J gene is TRBJ2-7, the V gene TRBV14; D might be TRBD1 (5 bases). Germline loops: CDR1 SGHDN, CDR2 FVKESK. CDR3 length equals 14 residues. V lost 4 bases and J lost 1, with 11 bases in between. The chain's CDR3 is CASSLRTGSYEQYF. CDR3 in DNA: TGTGCCAGCAGCCTTAGAACAGGATCCTACGAGCAGTACTTC.

V usage is TRBV6-1 and J usage is TRBJ1-2; the match to TRBD1 covers 7 bases. The trim removed 1 base at V and 4 bases at J, leaving 6 bases unmatched. The CDR3 consists of 15 residues. CDR1 and CDR2 (germline): MNHNS, SASEGT. In nucleotides, the CDR3 is TGTGCCAGCAGTGAAGTGAGGGGGCTGGTCTATGGCTACACCTTC. This encodes CASSEVRGLVYGYTF.

The rearrangement joins TRBV5-1 to TRBJ2-1, with TRBD2 matching 9 bases. J was trimmed by 5 bases and V by 1 base; bases with no gene match: 7. This CDR3 comprises 16 residues. Germline values: CDR1 SGHRS, CDR2 YFSETQ. The CDR3 DNA is TGCGCCAGCAGCTTGCCCGGGACTAGCAGTAACAATGAGCAGTTCTTC. Residues: CASSLPGTSSNNEQFF.

The chain combines TRBV5-1 with TRBJ1-2; D unclear. V dropped 4 bases and J dropped 6 bases, with 13 bases sitting between them. CDR1 and CDR2 (germline): SGHRS, YFSETQ. There are 13 residues in the CDR3. The CDR3 coding sequence is TGCGCCAGCAGCGGAGGCACAGAAAATGGCTACACCTTC. Protein sequence: CASSGGTENGYTF. Based on the CDR3 plus reference TRBV5-1 and TRBJ1-2, the full variable domain is KAGVTQTPRYLIKTRGQQVTLSCSPISGHRSVSWYQQTPGQGLQFLFEYFSETQRNKGNFPGRFSGRQFSNSRSEMNVSTLELGDSALYLCASSGGTENGYTFGSGTRLTVV.

The rearrangement links TRBV4-2 to TRBJ1-2, with a weak D call TRBD1 (5 bases). CDR3 size: 15 residues. Germline-derived CDR1 and CDR2 are LGHNA and YNFKEQ. Trimming stripped 6 bases from V and 3 bases from J, with 17 bases between. CDR3 nucleotides: TGTGCCAGCAGGGGGGACTTGGGGGAATACTATGGCTACACCTTC. This sequence encodes CASRGDLGEYYGYTF.

This chain uses TRBV6-1 with TRBJ2-5; D perhaps matches TRBD1 (5 bases). TRBJ2-7 explains the end of the DNA better; the J call may be wrong. This CDR3 is built from 14 residues. Germline V lookup: CDR1 MNHNS, CDR2 SASEGT. The DNA of the CDR3 is TGTGCCAGCAGTGCTTGGACAAACTCCTACGAGCAGTACTTC. This gives the protein CASSAWTNSYEQYF.

The chain links TRBV10-1 to TRBJ2-1; 7 nucleotides line up with TRBD2. Per the germline V gene, CDR1 is WNHNN and CDR2 is SYGVQD (reference sequence). This CDR3 is built from 18 residues. V dropped 0 bases and J dropped 0; count of bases not matched to a gene: 8. The chain's CDR3 is CASSESGSRLASYNEQFF. In nucleotides, the CDR3 is TGCGCCAGCAGTGAGTCGGGCTCTCGACTAGCCTCCTACAATGAGCAGTTCTTC.

This clone appeared a single time. The CDR3 region is CASSLGLLVSGELFF. DNA of the CDR3: TGCGCCAGCAGCTTGGGGCTACTAGTTTCCGGGGAGCTGTTTTTT. The chain has TRBV5-1 and TRBJ2-2; perhaps TRBD2 as D (5 bases). The CDR3 covers 15 residues. Trimming took 0 bases from V and 6 from J, leaving 12 bases between them. Germline CDR1 and CDR2: SGHRS and YFSETQ. Based on the CDR3 plus reference TRBV5-1 and TRBJ2-2, the full variable domain is KAGVTQTPRYLIKTRGQQVTLSCSPISGHRSVSWYQQTPGQGLQFLFEYFSETQRNKGNFPGRFSGRQFSNSRSEMNVSTLELGDSALYLCASSLGLLVSGELFFGEGSRLTVL.

The CDR3 reads CASSAEQFSGNTIYF. The CDR3 DNA reads TGTGCCAGCAGTGCCGAACAGTTCTCTGGAAACACCATATATTTT. This chain connects TRBV6-6 to TRBJ1-3; D gene unclear. The CDR3 has 15 amino acids. Between the trimmed V and J ends, which lost 5 bases and 0 bases, there was a span of 11 bases. Germline V gene lookup returns CDR1 MNHNY and CDR2 SVGAGI (reference sequence).

The chain has TRBV7-2 and TRBJ2-5, with D perhaps matching TRBD1 (5 bases). The CDR3 is 12 residues long. V shed 10 bases and J shed 2 bases, with 11 bases lying between them. Germline V gene sequence: CDR1 SGHTA, CDR2 FQGNSA. The CDR3 DNA is TGTGCCACCCGACGGACACAAGAGACCCAGTACTTC. It translates to CATRRTQETQYF.

V is TRBV5-1 and J is TRBJ2-7, with TRBD2 as a possible D gene (6 bases). The CDR3 has 15 amino acids. Trimming took off 5 bases at V and 2 bases at J, with 17 bases between the two ends. CDR1 and CDR2 (germline): SGHRS, YFSETQ. CDR3 nucleotides: TGCGCCAGCAGGGCGCGGGTTGGGGGGACCTACGAGCAGTACTTC. This translates into CASRARVGGTYEQYF.

This clone was recorded once. A junction boundary mismatches the germline segment, possibly from a read error. The rearrangement links TRBV20-1 to TRBJ2-7; TRBD2 might be the D (6 bases). The CDR3 spans 11 residues. The V gene's germline CDR1 is DFQATT and CDR2 SNEGSKA (reference sequence). The CDR3 coding sequence is TGCAGTGCTAAGGCAGGGAGCGTGCGGGGCTTC. It encodes CSAKAGSVRGF.

Comment on this clone: The germline gene is not matched at one end of the junction; a read error may be the cause. V is TRBV7-9 and J is TRBJ1-2; tentatively, D is TRBD1 (6 bases). The germline V gene has CDR1 SEHNR and CDR2 FQNEAQ (reference sequence). The CDR3 runs 14 residues. This CDR3 is CSSSLRTENYGYTF. The CDR3 region has the DNA TGTTCCAGCAGCTTGCGGACAGAGAACTATGGCTACACCTTC.

The genes are TRBV27 and TRBJ2-2; 13 nucleotides agree with TRBD2. CDR1 is MNHEY and CDR2 is SMNVEV in the germline V gene (reference sequence). The trim removed 2 bases at V and 3 bases at J, leaving 12 bases unmatched. The CDR3 has 20 amino acids. The CDR3 spells CASSLGATRTSGSDTGELFF. The CDR3 DNA is TGTGCCAGCAGTTTAGGCGCGACGAGGACTAGCGGGAGCGACACCGGGGAGCTGTTTTTT.